The T cell receptor beta chain under discussion was sequenced for a study of T cells in localized non-small cell lung cancer. For this clone: As yet, its antigen is unknown.

The study's findings and limits: Of the tissues analyzed, uninvolved adjacent lung showed maximal T cell clonality, greater than tumor. An association was observed between higher blood T cell density and longer overall survival. Adjacent lung held a median roughly 60 of the top 100 tumor clones.

The CDR3 length is 13 residues. Germline values: CDR1 MDHEN, CDR2 SYDVKM. Trimming removed 4 bases from V and 4 bases from J, with 8 bases in between. Using immunoSEQ multiplex PCR, the repertoire was profiled, and TCRdb retains in-frame clones only, with some absent. This sample has some 52,000 clones, with 80% to 90% found just once. Sample: peripheral blood, taken before any cancer treatment. The chain couples TRBV28 to TRBJ1-5, with unresolved D. The TCR originated in a male donor at least 60 years old with stage III squamous cell lung carcinoma. This CDR3 is CASSSPGNQPQHF. The DNA of the CDR3 is TGTGCCAGCAGTTCCCCGGGGAATCAGCCCCAGCATTTT.